This paragraph reports one TCR beta chain. This receptor's antigen is unknown. The input lacks base qualities; no much larger clone sits a single base away. V ends up 5 bases short and J 6 bases short, with an unmatched junction base count of 4. Looking up the germline V gene yields CDR1 KGHSH and CDR2 LQKENI. Including cysteine and phenylalanine, the CDR3 has 13 amino acids. Solely the CDR3 DNA is kept, with 39 bases framed from the first base. Taken with the paper, the label for time point translates to: baseline before first vaccination. Vaccinee samples were obtained from the UK trials COV001 and COV002, which included a single-blind randomized controlled phase 2/3 trial of AZD1222 (ChAdOx1 nCoV-19) in healthy adults. For TCRbeta chain sequencing, PBMC samples from trial participants were taken at day 0 and at day 28 after the second dose. This specimen comes from a study of T cell responses to AZD1222 COVID-19 vaccine (dated by TCRdb to about 2021). General notes on the study: AZD1222 recipients with second doses at about 4 weeks or about 12 weeks were pooled, because spike-specific TCR depth and breadth did not differ between schedules. Trial participants were enrolled by age into subgroups of 18-55, 56-69 and 70-plus years, and around 150, 28 and 57 TCR-sequenced participants, respectively, were included in these subgroups. A total of 233 trial participants underwent TCR sequencing, of whom about 200 had received two doses of AZD1222 and some 25 had received two doses of the MenACWY control vaccine. The paper's findings and limits, for the study overall: After two AZD1222 doses, spike-specific TCR breadth and depth were significantly higher than at day 0 and than in MenACWY recipients. Conclusions about previously exposed vaccinees were limited because only a handful of AZD1222 recipients were SARS-CoV-2 seropositive at baseline. Participants were mostly white British and included more females than males, and it was suggested by the authors that clonal diversity may have been underestimated. Because no day 14 peak-response samples were available, repertoires were characterized only after the peak T cell response. The 56-69-year group was small, and its depth increase did not reach significance, likely because of low power. CD4 TCRs associated with the vaccine covered the entire spike protein, and the dominant responses were in regions 160-218 and 743-854. Epitopes outside the regions mutated in the B.1.351 and B.1.1.7 variants were reportedly recognized by nearly half of the unique spike-specific TCRs.

The CDR3 regions of human TCRbeta chains were analyzed by immunosequencing. The source study handled its data this way. TCRs in the repertoires were compared against a reference library of SARS-CoV-2-specific TCRs that had been generated with the MIRA antigen-specificity platform. Breadth meant the fraction of unique TCRs that were SARS-CoV-2-associated, whereas depth meant the fraction of total T cells that were SARS-CoV-2-associated. Using the MIRA data, each spike-specific TCR was assigned both to the spike region to which the TCR was reactive and to a CD4 or CD8 class. Log10-transformed breadth and depth values were compared by one-way ANOVA with Sidak's multiple comparisons tests. TCRdb stores this immuneACCESS table with in-frame sequences only. Part of the clones is absent; in the studies checked, under half of the shortfall reflects unresolved V genes, and no reason is known for the rest. V, J and clone size are those of that table, while D and trimming were read from the DNA. The sample table lists some 83,000 clones, 90% of them with a count of one. The ten largest clones capture 5.7% of the sample.

This TCR was recovered from an adult in good health. The V gene is TRBV18 and the J gene is TRBJ1-1, with TRBD1 identical over 9 junction bases. The sequences come from peripheral blood, collected on day 0 of AZD1222 vaccination. Here is the DNA: TGTGCCAGCTCATCGGACAGGGGTGCTGAAGCTTTCTTT. Its protein is CASSSDRGAEAFF.